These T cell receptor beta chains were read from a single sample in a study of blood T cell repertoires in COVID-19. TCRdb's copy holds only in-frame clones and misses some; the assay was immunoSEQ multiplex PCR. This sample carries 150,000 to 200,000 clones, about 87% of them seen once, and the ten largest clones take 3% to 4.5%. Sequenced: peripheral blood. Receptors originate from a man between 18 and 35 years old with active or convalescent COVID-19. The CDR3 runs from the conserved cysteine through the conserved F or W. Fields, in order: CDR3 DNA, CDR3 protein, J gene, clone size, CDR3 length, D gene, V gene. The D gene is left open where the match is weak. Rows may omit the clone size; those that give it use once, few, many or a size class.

CDR3 DNA: TGTGCCAGTAGTATAGGAGGAGGGAACTCGTACGAGCAGTACTTC
CDR3 protein: CASSIGGGNSYEQYF
J gene: TRBJ2-7
clone size: .
CDR3 length: 15
D gene: .
V gene: TRBV19

CDR3 DNA: TGTGCCAGTAGTAAAAAGCGGGGTCTAAACACCGGGGAGCTGTTTTTT
CDR3 protein: CASSKKRGLNTGELFF
J gene: TRBJ2-2
clone size: .
CDR3 length: 16
D gene: TRBD2
V gene: TRBV19

CDR3 DNA: TGTGCCAGCAGTGAAGCCCCAGACACAGATACGCAGTATTTT
CDR3 protein: CASSEAPDTDTQYF
J gene: TRBJ2-3
clone size: .
CDR3 length: 14
D gene: .
V gene: TRBV6-1

CDR3 DNA: TGTGCCAGCAGCCATCCTGCGAGGTATGGCTACACCTTC
CDR3 protein: CASSHPARYGYTF
J gene: TRBJ1-2
clone size: .
CDR3 length: 13
D gene: .
V gene: TRBV7-9

CDR3 DNA: TGTGCCAGCAGTCCGGACAGAAATCAGCCCCAGCATTTT
CDR3 protein: CASSPDRNQPQHF
J gene: TRBJ1-5
clone size: .
CDR3 length: 13
D gene: .
V gene: TRBV6-5

CDR3 DNA: TGCGCCAGCAGCTTGTTGCGTAGAGATACGCAGTATTTT
CDR3 protein: CASSLLRRDTQYF
J gene: TRBJ2-3
clone size: once
CDR3 length: 13
D gene: .
V gene: TRBV5-1

CDR3 DNA: TGTGCCAGCAGCTTAGGTCTGGCTCCCAATGAGCAGTTCTTC
CDR3 protein: CASSLGLAPNEQFF
J gene: TRBJ2-1
clone size: .
CDR3 length: 14
D gene: .
V gene: TRBV11-2

CDR3 DNA: TGTGCCACCCGGGATGACGGGAGCTCCTACGAGCAGTACTTC
CDR3 protein: CATRDDGSSYEQYF
J gene: TRBJ2-7
clone size: .
CDR3 length: 14
D gene: .
V gene: TRBV27

CDR3 DNA: TGTGCCAGCAGTCCCCAGGGTATTATAACCAAAAACATTCAGTACTTC
CDR3 protein: CASSPQGIITKNIQYF
J gene: TRBJ2-4
clone size: .
CDR3 length: 16
D gene: .
V gene: TRBV6-2/TRBV6-3

CDR3 DNA: TGCAGTGCTAGTGCCAGTGGGGGCGCTTATGGCTACACCTTC
CDR3 protein: CSASASGGAYGYTF
J gene: TRBJ1-2
clone size: .
CDR3 length: 14
D gene: .
V gene: TRBV20-1

CDR3 DNA: TGTGCCAGCAGTTTAGAGGCAGGGTCTGGAAACACCATATATTTT
CDR3 protein: CASSLEAGSGNTIYF
J gene: TRBJ1-3
clone size: few
CDR3 length: 15
D gene: .
V gene: TRBV27

CDR3 DNA: TGTGCCAGCAGTTACTACACCGGGGAGCTGTTTTTT
CDR3 protein: CASSYYTGELFF
J gene: TRBJ2-2
clone size: .
CDR3 length: 12
D gene: .
V gene: TRBV27

CDR3 DNA: TGTGCCAGCAGCTATTACAGGGGCACTGAAGCTTTCTTT
CDR3 protein: CASSYYRGTEAFF
J gene: TRBJ1-1
clone size: .
CDR3 length: 13
D gene: TRBD1
V gene: TRBV6-4

CDR3 DNA: TGTGCCAGCAGCCAATGGGGACAGAAGTTCTTC
CDR3 protein: CASSQWGQKFF
J gene: TRBJ2-1
clone size: .
CDR3 length: 11
D gene: TRBD1
V gene: TRBV3-1/TRBV3-2

CDR3 DNA: TGTGCCAGCAGCTCCGGGGTAGGGTCGCACGGGGAGCTGTTTTTT
CDR3 protein: CASSSGVGSHGELFF
J gene: TRBJ2-2
clone size: .
CDR3 length: 15
D gene: .
V gene: TRBV11-3

CDR3 DNA: TGTGCCAGCACCCCGGCAGGGGGAAGTTTCACCATATATTTT
CDR3 protein: CASTPAGGSFTIYF
J gene: TRBJ1-3
clone size: .
CDR3 length: 14
D gene: TRBD1
V gene: TRBV28

CDR3 DNA: TGTGCCAGCAGCTTCAGCAGGATTACGAACACTGAAGCTTTCTTT
CDR3 protein: CASSFSRITNTEAFF
J gene: TRBJ1-1
clone size: .
CDR3 length: 15
D gene: .
V gene: TRBV11-2

CDR3 DNA: TGCGCCAGCAGCTTGGTGGCAGGGGTGTTGGAGACCCAGTACTTC
CDR3 protein: CASSLVAGVLETQYF
J gene: TRBJ2-5
clone size: .
CDR3 length: 15
D gene: .
V gene: TRBV5-1

CDR3 DNA: TGCAGTGCTAGTGGGGGCATTACCGGGACACCAAATCAGCCCCAGCATTTT
CDR3 protein: CSASGGITGTPNQPQHF
J gene: TRBJ1-5
clone size: .
CDR3 length: 17
D gene: .
V gene: TRBV20-1

CDR3 DNA: TGTGCCAGCAGCCGGAGGCAGGGGGCAGGCTATGGCTACACCTTC
CDR3 protein: CASSRRQGAGYGYTF
J gene: TRBJ1-2
clone size: .
CDR3 length: 15
D gene: TRBD1
V gene: TRBV4-2

CDR3 DNA: TGCGCCAGCAGCCGATACTCCACAGGGAACACTGAAGCTTTCTTT
CDR3 protein: CASSRYSTGNTEAFF
J gene: TRBJ1-1
clone size: .
CDR3 length: 15
D gene: .
V gene: TRBV4-1

CDR3 DNA: TGTGCCAGCAGTGTCGACAGGGGAGGGAACACTGAAGCTTTCTTT
CDR3 protein: CASSVDRGGNTEAFF
J gene: TRBJ1-1
clone size: .
CDR3 length: 15
D gene: TRBD1
V gene: TRBV6-4

CDR3 DNA: TGTGCCAGCAGTTTACTATCGGGTTCTGAAGCTTTCTTT
CDR3 protein: CASSLLSGSEAFF
J gene: TRBJ1-1
clone size: .
CDR3 length: 13
D gene: .
V gene: TRBV6-5

CDR3 DNA: TGTGCCACCAGCGAGGACAGTTCAACTAATGAAAAACTGTTTTTT
CDR3 protein: CATSEDSSTNEKLFF
J gene: TRBJ1-4
clone size: .
CDR3 length: 15
D gene: .
V gene: TRBV15

CDR3 DNA: TGTGCCACCCCAGGGGCGAGGAACACTGAAGCTTTCTTT
CDR3 protein: CATPGARNTEAFF
J gene: TRBJ1-1
clone size: .
CDR3 length: 13
D gene: .
V gene: TRBV27

CDR3 DNA: TGTGCCAGCAGCTTCCAAACGACTAGCGGACTTTACAATGAGCAGTTCTTC
CDR3 protein: CASSFQTTSGLYNEQFF
J gene: TRBJ2-1
clone size: .
CDR3 length: 17
D gene: TRBD2
V gene: TRBV11-2

CDR3 DNA: TGTGCCAGCAGCGCACTAGGGGGCACTGAAGCTTTCTTT
CDR3 protein: CASSALGGTEAFF
J gene: TRBJ1-1
clone size: .
CDR3 length: 13
D gene: .
V gene: TRBV9

CDR3 DNA: TGCGCCAGCAGCCAAGCTCGGGGAACTAATGAAAAACTGTTTTTT
CDR3 protein: CASSQARGTNEKLFF
J gene: TRBJ1-4
clone size: .
CDR3 length: 15
D gene: .
V gene: TRBV4-1

CDR3 DNA: TGTGCCTGGTCTGCGGCCGGGGGGACCCAGTACTTC
CDR3 protein: CAWSAAGGTQYF
J gene: TRBJ2-5
clone size: .
CDR3 length: 12
D gene: .
V gene: TRBV30

CDR3 DNA: TGTGCCAGCAGTTACTATCAGGGGACAGCCTACGAGCAGTACTTC
CDR3 protein: CASSYYQGTAYEQYF
J gene: TRBJ2-7
clone size: once
CDR3 length: 15
D gene: TRBD1
V gene: TRBV6-5

CDR3 DNA: TGTGCCAGCAGCCCCTCAGGGCATTTGAAAGGTTTCTTT
CDR3 protein: CASSPSGHLKGFF
J gene: TRBJ1-1
clone size: .
CDR3 length: 13
D gene: .
V gene: TRBV7-2

CDR3 DNA: TGTGCCAGCAGTTTAAAGCGACAGGGCACCAACTATGGCTACACCTTC
CDR3 protein: CASSLKRQGTNYGYTF
J gene: TRBJ1-2
clone size: once
CDR3 length: 16
D gene: TRBD1
V gene: TRBV27

CDR3 DNA: TGTGCCAGCACCTCCCCCGGACTAGCGGAATACGAGCAGTACTTC
CDR3 protein: CASTSPGLAEYEQYF
J gene: TRBJ2-7
clone size: few
CDR3 length: 15
D gene: TRBD2
V gene: TRBV5-4

CDR3 DNA: TGTGCCAGCAGTTCCCCCGGGGGCTCCTACGAGCAGTACTTC
CDR3 protein: CASSSPGGSYEQYF
J gene: TRBJ2-7
clone size: .
CDR3 length: 14
D gene: .
V gene: TRBV6-2/TRBV6-3

CDR3 DNA: TGTGCCAGCAGTGTTACAGGGTATAACACTGAAGCTTTCTTT
CDR3 protein: CASSVTGYNTEAFF
J gene: TRBJ1-1
clone size: .
CDR3 length: 14
D gene: .
V gene: TRBV2

CDR3 DNA: TGCAGCGCCCACGGGGGAAGGGGCACTGAAGCTTTCTTT
CDR3 protein: CSAHGGRGTEAFF
J gene: TRBJ1-1
clone size: .
CDR3 length: 13
D gene: .
V gene: TRBV29-1

CDR3 DNA: TGTGCCAGCAGGCCAAGGGGGACGAAGACCCAGTACTTC
CDR3 protein: CASRPRGTKTQYF
J gene: TRBJ2-5
clone size: .
CDR3 length: 13
D gene: .
V gene: TRBV11-3

CDR3 DNA: TGTGCCAGCACCGAGGGACTCTCCTACAATGAGCAGTTCTTC
CDR3 protein: CASTEGLSYNEQFF
J gene: TRBJ2-1
clone size: .
CDR3 length: 14
D gene: .
V gene: TRBV5-5

CDR3 DNA: TGTGCCAGCAACGAAGGACAGGGGGCCTTACATACGCAGTATTTT
CDR3 protein: CASNEGQGALHTQYF
J gene: TRBJ2-3
clone size: .
CDR3 length: 15
D gene: TRBD1
V gene: TRBV11-1

CDR3 DNA: TGTGCCAGCAGCTTAGGGGCCCGAGGGAAACTGTTTTTT
CDR3 protein: CASSLGARGKLFF
J gene: TRBJ1-4
clone size: .
CDR3 length: 13
D gene: .
V gene: TRBV7-2

CDR3 DNA: TGTGCCAGCAGCGCCGTTGGACTAGCGGGGGTAGAGACCCAGTACTTC
CDR3 protein: CASSAVGLAGVETQYF
J gene: TRBJ2-5
clone size: .
CDR3 length: 16
D gene: TRBD2
V gene: TRBV9

CDR3 DNA: TGTGCCAGCAGCCCCCAGGGGGGGAACACTGAAGCTTTCTTT
CDR3 protein: CASSPQGGNTEAFF
J gene: TRBJ1-1
clone size: .
CDR3 length: 14
D gene: TRBD1
V gene: TRBV7-9

CDR3 DNA: TGCAGCGTTGGCCTAGCGGGGGGTCGGGATACGCAGTATTTT
CDR3 protein: CSVGLAGGRDTQYF
J gene: TRBJ2-3
clone size: few
CDR3 length: 14
D gene: TRBD2
V gene: TRBV29-1

CDR3 DNA: TGCAGCGTCGGGACTAGCGGGAGGGGCGGGGAGCTGTTTTTT
CDR3 protein: CSVGTSGRGGELFF
J gene: TRBJ2-2
clone size: .
CDR3 length: 14
D gene: TRBD2
V gene: TRBV29-1

CDR3 DNA: TGTGCCAGCAGCACCACAGGCGGCAGCAATCAGCCCCAGCATTTT
CDR3 protein: CASSTTGGSNQPQHF
J gene: TRBJ1-5
clone size: .
CDR3 length: 15
D gene: .
V gene: TRBV7-9

CDR3 DNA: TGTGCCAGCTCACCACTGACAGGGTCCGCGGATGGCTACACCTTC
CDR3 protein: CASSPLTGSADGYTF
J gene: TRBJ1-2
clone size: .
CDR3 length: 15
D gene: TRBD1
V gene: TRBV18

CDR3 DNA: TGTGCCAGCAGCTCGACTAGCGGCTACGAGCAGTACTTC
CDR3 protein: CASSSTSGYEQYF
J gene: TRBJ2-7
clone size: .
CDR3 length: 13
D gene: TRBD2
V gene: TRBV5-4

CDR3 DNA: TGTGCCAGCAAGACTAGCGGGCTATACAATGAGCAGTTCTTC
CDR3 protein: CASKTSGLYNEQFF
J gene: TRBJ2-1
clone size: .
CDR3 length: 14
D gene: TRBD2
V gene: TRBV19

CDR3 DNA: TGCAGCGTTGTTCTCCGGGGCAAGAGGGGGTTAACTGAAGCTTTCTTT
CDR3 protein: CSVVLRGKRGLTEAFF
J gene: TRBJ1-1
clone size: once
CDR3 length: 16
D gene: .
V gene: TRBV29-1

CDR3 DNA: TGTGCCAGCGGGACAGCTTATAGCAATCAGCCCCAGCATTTT
CDR3 protein: CASGTAYSNQPQHF
J gene: TRBJ1-5
clone size: .
CDR3 length: 14
D gene: TRBD1
V gene: TRBV27

CDR3 DNA: TGCGCCAGCAGCCAAGGTTTTGCCGGGGACAATCAGCCCCAGCATTTT
CDR3 protein: CASSQGFAGDNQPQHF
J gene: TRBJ1-5
clone size: .
CDR3 length: 16
D gene: .
V gene: TRBV4-3

CDR3 DNA: TGTGCCAGCGCAGGGGAATGGAGCACAGATACGCAGTATTTT
CDR3 protein: CASAGEWSTDTQYF
J gene: TRBJ2-3
clone size: .
CDR3 length: 14
D gene: .
V gene: TRBV6-5

CDR3 DNA: TGTGCCAGCAGTTACATCTCCAGGGAAAGGGCTGAAGCTTTCTTT
CDR3 protein: CASSYISRERAEAFF
J gene: TRBJ1-1
clone size: .
CDR3 length: 15
D gene: .
V gene: TRBV6-5

CDR3 DNA: TGTGCCAGCAGCTTGACGGTTTCCGGGGAGCTGTTTTTT
CDR3 protein: CASSLTVSGELFF
J gene: TRBJ2-2
clone size: .
CDR3 length: 13
D gene: .
V gene: TRBV5-8